This T cell receptor beta chain was sequenced for a study of immune heterogeneity within non-small cell lung tumors. Bulk tumor gDNA, about 640 ng per sample, served as the TCR template. The authors collected several far-apart biopsies from each primary tumor during surgery. Those enrolled were patients newly diagnosed with untreated non-small cell lung cancer and undergoing curative surgery. Germline V gene sequence: CDR1 DFQATT, CDR2 SNEGSKA (reference sequence). V shed 2 bases, J shed 4 bases, and the junction held 4 bases outside the gene matches. The CDR3 is made up of 15 amino acids. TCR beta CDR3 amplification used multiplex PCR with 32 V and 13 J primers. In TCRdb, the multiplex PCR reads were re-called with MiXCR into one record per CDR3 protein. Here the sample spans just over 15,000 distinct CDR3 sequences, 28% being singletons. This clonotype was seen many times.

This rearrangement joins TRBV20-1 to TRBJ1-6; 8 bases match TRBD1. The receptor was isolated from a man aged 40-49 years with non-small cell lung cancer. The sequencing sample was made of lung tumor tissue. CDR3 loop: CSARSGTGYNSPLHF. Here the CDR3 DNA reads TGCAGTGCTAGATCCGGGACAGGATATAATTCACCCCTCCACTTT.